The 26 T cell receptor beta chains reported below all come from one sample, sequenced in a study of OX40 agonist ivuxolimab in advanced cancers. Assay: immunoSEQ multiplex PCR; the TCRdb copy retains only in-frame clones and omits some. The data contain roughly 77,000 clones, 81% of them singletons. The sequences come from CD4+ or CD8+ T cells sorted from blood, collected in a trial of the OX40 agonist ivuxolimab. The source is an adult with an advanced solid tumor such as melanoma, head and neck, liver or kidney cancer.

The V call is TRBV29-1, the J call TRBJ1-1; possible D gene TRBD1, 6 bases. The V end lost 3 bases, the J end lost 10 bases, and 18 bases lay between the germline ends. This CDR3 region has 13 residues. Germline loops: CDR1 SQVTM, CDR2 ANQGSEA. The CDR3 nucleotides are TGCAGCGTTGATTTACAACAGGGAAATCGAGCTTTCTTT. Protein: CSVDLQQGNRAFF.

The chain couples TRBV15 to TRBJ1-3; D remains ambiguous. The CDR3 length is 17 residues. The V gene's germline CDR1 is LNHNV and CDR2 YYDKDF (reference sequence). V lost 0 bases and J 0 bases, leaving 12 bases between the germline ends. The CDR3 sequence is CATSRDGSAGSGNTIYF. The CDR3 DNA reads as TGTGCCACCAGCAGAGATGGAAGTGCGGGCTCTGGAAACACCATATATTTT. Based on the CDR3 plus reference TRBV15 and TRBJ1-3, the full variable domain is DAMVIQNPRYQVTQFGKPVTLSCSQTLNHNVMYWYQQKSSQAPKLLFHYYDKDFNNEADTPDNFQSRRPNTSFCFLDIRSPGLGDTAMYLCATSRDGSAGSGNTIYFGEGSWLTVV.

This clone was seen a few times. This chain joins TRBV19 and TRBJ1-6; 10 positions agree with TRBD1. The CDR3 sequence is 15 residues long. V shed 5 bases and J 6 bases; nucleotides not matched to a gene: 4. Germline V gene sequence: CDR1 LNHDA, CDR2 SQIVND (reference sequence). The CDR3 region has the DNA TGTGCCAGTAGTCGGGGACAGGGGAGTAATTCACCCCTCCACTTT. It translates to CASSRGQGSNSPLHF.

The chain uses TRBV27 and TRBJ1-1, with no clear D. V gave up 2 bases and J gave up 1 base, with 8 bases separating them. Germline V gene sequence: CDR1 MNHEY, CDR2 SMNVEV (reference sequence). The CDR3 contains 14 residues. CDR3: CASSLGQQNTEAFF. The CDR3, as DNA: TGTGCCAGCAGTTTAGGGCAACAGAACACTGAAGCTTTCTTT.

The V call is TRBV5-8, the J call TRBJ2-1, with 8 bases fitting TRBD1. V lost 3 bases to trimming and J lost 0 bases; unmatched junction nucleotides: 2. CDR3 length equals 15 residues. CDR1 SGHTS and CDR2 YDEGEE come from the germline V gene. The CDR3 is CASSYQGASYNEQFF. CDR3 nucleotide sequence: TGTGCCAGCAGCTACCAGGGGGCCTCCTACAATGAGCAGTTCTTC.

This clone was recorded once. This chain joins TRBV4-1 and TRBJ2-3; D tentatively reads TRBD1 or TRBD2 (5 bases each). CDR3 length equals 14 residues. Germline CDR1 and CDR2: MGHRA and YSYEKL. Between the trimmed V and J ends, which lost 4 bases and 0 bases, there was a span of 8 bases. CDR3 nucleotides: TGCGCCAGCAGCCGGGACCCGAGCACAGATACGCAGTATTTT. As protein: CASSRDPSTDTQYF.

The table lists this clone with a few counts. This rearrangement joins TRBV7-2 to TRBJ2-2; 7 bases agree with TRBD1. Germline CDR1 and CDR2: SGHTA and FQGNSA. The CDR3 length is 11 residues. After removal of 5 bases from V and 14 bases from J, the junction contained 5 bases not matched to a gene. As DNA, the CDR3 is TGTGCCAGCAGCGATAGACAGGGACTGTTTTTT. Translating it yields CASSDRQGLFF. Full variable domain (missing parts from reference TRBV7-2 and TRBJ2-2): GAGVSQSPSNKVTEKGKDVELRCDPISGHTALYWYRQSLGQGLEFLIYFQGNSAPDKSGLPSDRFSAERTGGSVSTLTIQRTQQEDSAVYLCASSDRQGLFFGEGSRLTVL.

V and J are TRBV5-8 and TRBJ1-6, with a possible D match to TRBD1 (6 bases). The germline V gene has CDR1 SGHTS and CDR2 YDEGEE. Between the trimmed V and J ends, which lost 3 bases and 13 bases, there was a span of 26 bases. This CDR3 spans 17 amino acids. The CDR3 here is CASSWGPGPGAESPLHF. CDR3 nucleotides: TGTGCCAGCAGCTGGGGCCCGGGCCCGGGGGCAGAGTCCCCCCTCCACTTT. The whole variable domain, remainder taken from reference TRBV5-8 and TRBJ1-6, is EAGVTQSPTHLIKTRGQQATLRCSPISGHTSVYWYQQALGLGLQFLLWYDEGEERNRGNFPPRFSGRQFPNYSSELNVNALELEDSALYLCASSWGPGPGAESPLHFGNGTRLTVT.

V gene TRBV5-6 combines with J gene TRBJ2-7, with D uncertain. This CDR3 has 12 residues. Trimming left V 4 bases short and J 3 bases short, with 8 bases between. CDR1 is SGHDT and CDR2 is YYEEEE in the germline V gene. The CDR3 here is CASSHRDYEQYF. CDR3 nucleotide sequence: TGTGCCAGCAGCCACAGAGACTACGAGCAGTACTTC.

This clone has a single count. The chain carries TRBV29-1 and TRBJ1-2; no firm D call. This CDR3 comprises 14 residues. CDR1 is SQVTM and CDR2 is ANQGSEA in the germline V gene. The V and J ends lost 7 bases and 3 bases respectively, with 18 bases between them. The CDR3 nucleotides read TGCAGCGCCGTGGAGGGTACGTCCGACTATGGCTACACCTTC. Amino acids: CSAVEGTSDYGYTF.

The chain recombines TRBV30 with TRBJ1-3; D gene unclear. V was pared by 8 bases and J by 1 base, with 9 bases between. There are 12 residues in the CDR3. CDR1 GTSNPN and CDR2 SVGIG come from the germline V gene (reference sequence). The chain's CDR3 is CAEGKSGNTIYF. CDR3 coding DNA: TGTGCCGAAGGGAAGTCTGGAAACACCATATATTTT.

The sample holds one count of this clone. CDR3 coding DNA: TGTGCCAGCAGTTACTCGGCAGGGATGGCTGAAGCTTTCTTT. Its protein product is CASSYSAGMAEAFF. The rearrangement joins TRBV6-5 to TRBJ1-1; a possible D gene is TRBD1 (5 bases). Trimming shortened V by 0 bases and J by 6 bases, and 11 bases separated the two germline ends. From germline, CDR1 is MNHEY and CDR2 SVGAGI. This CDR3 comprises 14 residues.

The chain recombines TRBV7-2 with TRBJ1-2; D is ambiguous. V was trimmed by 1 base and J by 4 bases, leaving 7 bases between them. CDR1 SGHTA and CDR2 FQGNSA come from the germline V gene. The CDR3 consists of 13 residues. CDR3 protein: CASSLGGIYGYTF. CDR3 nucleotide sequence: TGTGCCAGCAGCTTAGGCGGAATCTATGGCTACACCTTC.

This sequence joins TRBV11-3 and TRBJ2-1, with a tentative D call TRBD1 (5 bases). Germline values: CDR1 SGHNT, CDR2 YENEEA. The CDR3 has 13 residues. The germline V and J ends were trimmed by 5 bases and 8 bases, with 13 bases remaining between them. CDR3 amino acids: CASSVTGRDEQFF. DNA of the CDR3: TGTGCCAGCAGCGTCACAGGTCGGGATGAGCAGTTCTTC.

The chain links TRBV5-1 to TRBJ2-1; the match to TRBD2 covers 14 bases. This CDR3 contains 18 residues. Germline V gene sequence: CDR1 SGHRS, CDR2 YFSETQ. Trimming removed 3 bases from V and 0 bases from J; junction bases left unmatched: 5. CDR3 region: CASSSSGTSGSSYNEQFF. The CDR3 nucleotides read TGCGCCAGCAGCTCAAGCGGGACTAGCGGGAGCTCCTACAATGAGCAGTTCTTC. The entire variable domain, with the rest obtained from reference TRBV5-1 and TRBJ2-1, is as follows: KAGVTQTPRYLIKTRGQQVTLSCSPISGHRSVSWYQQTPGQGLQFLFEYFSETQRNKGNFPGRFSGRQFSNSRSEMNVSTLELGDSALYLCASSSSGTSGSSYNEQFFGPGTRLTVL.

This sequence joins TRBV23-1 and TRBJ2-3, with 8 bases identical to TRBD1. TRBV23-1 is an open reading frame whose function is uncertain. With V trimmed by 0 bases and J by 0 bases, 8 bases remained unmatched. The CDR3 contains 18 residues. The CDR3 nucleotides read TGCGCCAGCAGTCAATCATCCGGGACAGGCAAGAGCACAGATACGCAGTATTTT. It encodes CASSQSSGTGKSTDTQYF.

This sequence joins TRBV30 and TRBJ1-5, with TRBD1 identical over 8 bases. Trimming cost V 4 bases and J 1 base; bases outside gene matches: 6. The CDR3 sequence is 15 residues long. From germline, CDR1 is GTSNPN and CDR2 SVGIG (reference sequence). CDR3 region: CAWNGQGTSNQPQHF. The CDR3 nucleotides are TGTGCCTGGAACGGACAGGGAACGAGCAATCAGCCCCAGCATTTT.

This chain joins TRBV7-6 and TRBJ2-7; 7 nucleotides agree with TRBD1. Germline CDR1 and CDR2: SGHVS and FNYEAQ. V dropped 4 bases and J dropped 9; count of bases not matched to a gene: 18. The CDR3 has 16 residues. The CDR3 DNA is TGTGCCAGCAGCTCGGGACAGTGGAGTTTAGTCCGTCGGCAGTACTTC. Residues: CASSSGQWSLVRRQYF. Drawing the rest from reference TRBV7-6 and TRBJ2-7, the complete variable domain is GAGVSQSPRYKVTKRGQDVALRCDPISGHVSLYWYRQALGQGPEFLTYFNYEAQQDKSGLPNDRFSAERPEGSISTLTIQRTEQRDSAMYRCASSSGQWSLVRRQYFGPGTRLTVT.

Here the CDR3 reads CASSFSVSGNTIYF. In DNA form, the CDR3 reads TGTGCCAGCAGCTTTTCAGTCTCTGGAAACACCATATATTTT. V is TRBV5-6 and J is TRBJ1-3; no clear D gene. Germline lookup yields CDR1 SGHDT and CDR2 YYEEEE. The ends were cut back, 2 bases at V and 0 bases at J, with 6 bases in the middle. This CDR3 has 14 residues.

The rearrangement joins TRBV6-5 to TRBJ1-3, with TRBD1 as a possible D gene (6 bases). CDR3 length: 14 residues. Between the trimmed V and J ends, which lost 0 bases and 8 bases, there was a span of 11 bases. Germline V lookup: CDR1 MNHEY, CDR2 SVGAGI. The CDR3 loop is CASSYSPGADTIYF. The CDR3 bases are TGTGCCAGCAGTTACTCACCGGGGGCGGACACCATATATTTT.

CDR3: CASSLALAGPQETQYF. The CDR3 nucleotides are TGTGCCAGCAGCTTAGCTCTAGCGGGACCCCAAGAGACCCAGTACTTC. The rearrangement joins TRBV7-2 to TRBJ2-5, with 9 bases lining up with TRBD2. This CDR3 region has 16 residues. The junction had 3 bases not matched to a gene; V was cut back by 0 bases and J by 1 base. Germline V CDR1 and CDR2: SGHTA, FQGNSA.

This clone has just a few counts. The V and J genes are TRBV7-2 and TRBJ2-1; either TRBD1 or TRBD2 may fit D (6 bases each). The CDR3 totals 13 residues. The V and J ends lost 8 bases and 5 bases respectively, with 13 bases between them. Germline CDR1 SGHTA, CDR2 FQGNSA. The CDR3 loop is CASQLGGNNEQFF. Written as DNA, the CDR3 is TGTGCCAGCCAACTAGGGGGGAACAATGAGCAGTTCTTC. The variable domain in full, with the rest retrieved from reference TRBV7-2 and TRBJ2-1, is GAGVSQSPSNKVTEKGKDVELRCDPISGHTALYWYRQSLGQGLEFLIYFQGNSAPDKSGLPSDRFSAERTGGSVSTLTIQRTQQEDSAVYLCASQLGGNNEQFFGPGTRLTVL.

The rearrangement uses TRBV7-2 and TRBJ2-4, with D possibly being TRBD2 (6 bases). V lost 5 bases and J 6 bases, leaving 11 bases between the germline ends. The germline CDR1 and CDR2 sequences are SGHTA and FQGNSA. The CDR3 consists of 13 residues. The CDR3 sequence is CASSPRRGNIQYF. The CDR3 nucleotides read TGTGCCAGCAGCCCCCGGCGGGGAAACATTCAGTACTTC.

This chain joins TRBV18 and TRBJ2-1; D might be TRBD2 (7 bases). Germline loops: CDR1 KGHSH, CDR2 LQKENI. The V end was cut by 2 bases, the J end by 4 bases, with 15 bases between. This CDR3 spans 16 amino acids. In DNA form, the CDR3 reads TGTGCCAGCTCACCAATGGCGGGGGCCCTATACAATGAGCAGTTCTTC. Translation: CASSPMAGALYNEQFF.

This clone has more than one count but fewer than ten. This rearrangement joins TRBV4-3 to TRBJ1-1; D perhaps matches TRBD1 (6 bases). The CDR3 is 14 amino acids. The germline V gene has CDR1 LGHNA and CDR2 YSLEER. V was shortened by 3 bases and J by 5 bases, with 13 bases between the two germline ends. DNA for the CDR3: TGCGCCAGCAGCCAGGAAAGGGGGAGTACTGAAGCTTTCTTT. Protein product: CASSQERGSTEAFF.

This clone was picked up a small number of times. The chain carries TRBV7-3 and TRBJ1-5, with D unresolved. Germline CDR1 SGHTA, CDR2 FQGTGA. The CDR3 sequence is 10 residues long. CDR3 sequence: CVRPDQPQHF. Here the CDR3 DNA reads TGTGTCAGGCCTGATCAGCCCCAGCATTTT.